This TCR beta chain was sequenced in a study of shared clonotypes between healthy human individuals. Germline V CDR1 and CDR2: MNHEY, SMNVEV (reference sequence). The length of the CDR3 is 14 residues. V gave up 5 bases and J gave up 5 bases, with 15 bases separating them. In the naive CD8 group, cells lacked CD45RO and were positively selected for CCR7, so terminally differentiated effector memory CD45RA+ cells were left out. A single count supports this clone. Sequenced by immunoSEQ multiplex PCR; TCRdb stores in-frame clones only, minus some. The data show approximately 1.9 million clones, 93% seen once.

This clonotype originated in a man younger than 35 in good health. Some clones in this sample may be carry-over from other donors' samples. The sequencing input was naive CD8+ T cells from PBMCs. The rearrangement links TRBV27 to TRBJ1-1, with a possible D match to TRBD1 (5 bases). CDR3 sequence: CASSATRGVTEAFF. The CDR3, as DNA: TGTGCCAGCAGTGCCACTCGAGGGGTAACTGAAGCTTTCTTT.